The entry below gives a single TCR beta chain sequence along with its context. This sample was included in a study of blood T cell repertoires in COVID-19. Turning to the study itself: Samples came from the United States, Italy and Spain, spanning acute and convalescent COVID-19. T cells, B-cell-depleted T cells, or PBMCs provided the cDNA or gDNA that served as material.

Original analysis: From reference gene primer amplification, estimates of nucleated cell counts were derived. Data came from immunoSEQ multiplex PCR; TCRdb stores just in-frame clones and leaves some out. D and trimming were read from the DNA, whereas the V and J calls and clone size are those reported in that table. In the table there are 310,000 or so clones, around four fifths of which are singletons. Germline CDR1 SQVTM, CDR2 ANQGSEA. The CDR3 has 14 amino acids. Trimming removed 0 bases from V and 4 bases from J, with 12 bases in between. V and J are TRBV29-1 and TRBJ1-2; no firm D call. This TCR was recovered from a woman aged 45-60 years with acute or convalescent COVID-19. Sequenced sample: peripheral blood. The DNA of the CDR3 is TGCAGCGTTGAAGATCGGGGAGTACTCTATGGCTACACCTTC. It translates to CSVEDRGVLYGYTF.